These 24 T cell receptor beta chains share one sample of origin, sequenced in a study of Ad26.COV2.S vaccination and SARS-CoV-2 variants. As to treatment: about 20 received Ad26.COV2.S at low or high dose, single or two shots; 5 received placebo; per-sample allocation not given. After the first vaccine or placebo injection, samples were drawn on day 63. Sequenced by immunoSEQ multiplex PCR; TCRdb stores in-frame clones only, minus some. Seen here are hundreds of thousands of clones, 87% observed once, and the top ten hold around 3.6%. Material: peripheral blood, obtained in a trial of Ad26.COV2.S vaccine versus placebo. The receptors derive from a person aged 18-60 years who received the Ad26.COV2.S COVID-19 vaccine or a placebo.

V and J are TRBV5-6 and TRBJ1-5, with D maybe TRBD1 (5 bases). Trimming pared 0 bases from V and 6 bases from J, leaving 10 bases between. The CDR3 spans 14 residues. Germline lookup yields CDR1 SGHDT and CDR2 YYEEEE. This CDR3 reads CASSLGPGGQPQHF. In DNA, the CDR3 is TGTGCCAGCAGCTTGGGGCCGGGGGGTCAGCCCCAGCATTTT.

V and J are TRBV12-3 or TRBV12-4 and TRBJ2-1; possibly TRBD1 or TRBD2 for D (6 bases each). The CDR3 sequence is 12 residues long. Between the trimmed V and J ends, which lost 6 bases and 8 bases, there was a span of 11 bases. The CDR3 sequence is CASSPRGDEQFF. In DNA, the CDR3 is TGTGCCAGCAGCCCTAGGGGGGATGAGCAGTTCTTC.

The V gene is TRBV7-2, the J gene TRBJ1-5; TRBD1 agrees at 8 bases. CDR3 length: 16 residues. Germline values: CDR1 SGHTA, CDR2 FQGNSA. Germline trimming cut 1 base from V and 1 base from J; bases unmatched to any gene: 3. The CDR3 nucleotides are TGTGCCAGCAGCTTAGTGGGGACAGGAAGCAATCAGCCCCAGCATTTT. Its protein is CASSLVGTGSNQPQHF.

The chain carries TRBV15 and TRBJ1-3, with a weak D call TRBD1 (5 bases). Germline CDR1 reads LNHNV; CDR2 reads YYDKDF (reference sequence). V lost 4 bases, J lost 4 bases, and 8 bases lay in between. There are 13 residues in the CDR3. The CDR3 reads CATSMGLGNTIYF. Written as DNA, the CDR3 is TGTGCCACCAGCATGGGACTCGGAAACACCATATATTTT. Based on the CDR3 plus reference TRBV15 and TRBJ1-3, the full variable domain is DAMVIQNPRYQVTQFGKPVTLSCSQTLNHNVMYWYQQKSSQAPKLLFHYYDKDFNNEADTPDNFQSRRPNTSFCFLDIRSPGLGDTAMYLCATSMGLGNTIYFGEGSWLTVV.

The table lists this clone with a few counts. The chain has TRBV30 and TRBJ1-1; D remains ambiguous. This CDR3 has 12 residues. Trimming took off 3 bases at V and 5 bases at J, with 10 bases between the two ends. Germline V gives CDR1 GTSNPN, CDR2 SVGIG (reference sequence). DNA for the CDR3: TGTGCCTGGAGCCCCCCCTCAACTGAAGCTTTCTTT. It is translated as CAWSPPSTEAFF.

This clone has just a few counts. The sample carries other DNA sequences with the same CDR3. The rearrangement links TRBV4-2 to TRBJ1-5; D is ambiguous. The CDR3 contains 13 residues. Germline assignment: CDR1 LGHNA and CDR2 YNFKEQ. V was pared by 0 bases and J by 7 bases, with 7 bases between. The CDR3 bases are TGTGCCAGCAGCCAAGATTTGTTGCAGCCCCAGCATTTT. Its translation: CASSQDLLQPQHF.

V gene TRBV6-5 combines with J gene TRBJ2-2; D unresolved. V lost 6 bases and J lost 1, with 12 bases in between. Germline CDR1 and CDR2: MNHEY and SVGAGI. This CDR3 is built from 15 residues. As DNA, the CDR3 is TGTGCCAGCAGCGTTCGCAGGTTGAACACCGGGGAGCTGTTTTTT. Amino acid sequence: CASSVRRLNTGELFF.

The chain combines TRBV3-1 (or the pseudogene TRBV3-2) with TRBJ2-7; D perhaps matches TRBD1 (6 bases). CDR1 is LGHDT, CDR2 YNNKEL, per germline (reference sequence). V lost 1 base and J 3 bases, leaving 19 bases between the germline ends. CDR3 length: 17 residues. CDR3 DNA: TGTGCCAGCAGCCAAGTAATTATTCCGACAGGCAGCTACGAGCAGTACTTC. Translating it yields CASSQVIIPTGSYEQYF.

This chain connects TRBV29-1 to TRBJ1-1; no clear D. CDR3 length: 13 residues. Trimming took 2 bases from V and 0 from J, leaving 7 bases between them. The germline gives CDR1 SQVTM, CDR2 ANQGSEA. CDR3 loop: CSVELRLNTEAFF. The CDR3 DNA reads TGCAGCGTTGAACTCCGATTGAACACTGAAGCTTTCTTT.

The gene calls are TRBV6-1 and TRBJ2-1; D is uncertain. V was trimmed by 1 base and J by 8 bases, leaving 9 bases between them. Germline CDR1 MNHNS, CDR2 SASEGT. The CDR3 consists of 13 residues. The CDR3 nucleotides read TGTGCCAGCAGTGAAGGGTATAGGGATGAGCAGTTCTTC. It translates to CASSEGYRDEQFF.

The chain uses TRBV5-1 and TRBJ2-5, with D possibly TRBD1 on 6 matching bases. Trimming removed 6 bases at V and 1 base at J, with 7 bases between. CDR3 length equals 12 residues. Germline assignment: CDR1 SGHRS and CDR2 YFSETQ. In DNA form, the CDR3 reads TGCGCCAGCAAGGACAGCCAAGAGACCCAGTACTTC. Amino acid sequence: CASKDSQETQYF.

The V call is TRBV18, the J call TRBJ1-1; D gene ambiguous. The CDR3 runs 15 residues. Per germline, CDR1 KGHSH and CDR2 LQKENI. Trimming removed 0 bases from V and 1 base from J, with 9 bases in between. The CDR3 is CASSPPLAGNTEAFF. The CDR3 nucleotides read TGTGCCAGCTCACCACCGTTGGCAGGGAACACTGAAGCTTTCTTT.

This chain connects TRBV5-1 to TRBJ1-1, with D perhaps matching TRBD1 (6 bases). The germline CDR1 and CDR2 sequences are SGHRS and YFSETQ. V was clipped by 4 bases and J by 7 bases, with 8 bases between them. CDR3 size: 11 residues. CDR3 in amino acids: CASSQGIEAFF. CDR3 sequence (DNA): TGCGCCAGCAGCCAGGGGATTGAAGCTTTCTTT.

This rearrangement joins TRBV28 to TRBJ2-5, with D perhaps matching TRBD1 or TRBD2 (6 bases each). Germline V gives CDR1 MDHEN, CDR2 SYDVKM. This CDR3 comprises 15 residues. V dropped 2 bases and J dropped 5 bases, with 15 bases sitting between them. Here the CDR3 DNA reads TGTGCCAGCAGTTTAAGGGGGGCTCTTAAGGAGACCCAGTACTTC. Residues: CASSLRGALKETQYF.

The chain uses TRBV5-5 and TRBJ1-2, with 7 bases aligning to TRBD1. Trimming cost V 2 bases and J 3 bases; bases outside gene matches: 7. From germline, CDR1 is SGHKS and CDR2 YYEKEE (reference sequence). There are 15 residues in the CDR3. In DNA, the CDR3 is TGTGCCAGCAGCTTAGCTGGGACAGATTACTATGGCTACACCTTC. Its protein is CASSLAGTDYYGYTF.

This chain connects TRBV29-1 to TRBJ2-7; the D gene is possibly TRBD2 (5 bases). The CDR3 has 18 amino acids. V was cut by 7 bases and J by 0 bases, with 28 bases left in between. Germline V gene data show CDR1 as SQVTM and CDR2 as ANQGSEA. This chain's CDR3 is CSALFRRVPGESSYEQYF. As DNA, the CDR3 is TGCAGCGCCCTGTTTCGACGAGTTCCCGGGGAAAGCTCCTACGAGCAGTACTTC.

This clone occurred once. The chain couples TRBV20-1 to TRBJ1-1; no firm D call. Germline CDR1 is DFQATT and CDR2 is SNEGSKA (reference sequence). The CDR3 sequence is 11 residues long. V shed 3 bases and J shed 8 bases, with 10 bases lying between them. CDR3 coding DNA: TGCAGTGCTAGCCCTACCCGGGAAGCTTTCTTT. It yields the protein CSASPTREAFF.

This clone was found many times. This sample also contains other DNA sequences that code for the same CDR3. The chain is built from TRBV7-9 and TRBJ1-1; D is unclear. This CDR3 comprises 13 residues. Germline V gene lookup returns CDR1 SEHNR and CDR2 FQNEAQ (reference sequence). Trimming shortened V by 5 bases and J by 0 bases, and 7 bases separated the two germline ends. CDR3 protein: CASSLDMNTEAFF. For the CDR3, the DNA is TGTGCCAGCAGCCTCGACATGAACACTGAAGCTTTCTTT. Using reference TRBV7-9 and TRBJ1-1 for the parts outside the CDR3, the full variable domain is DTGVSQNPRHKITKRGQNVTFRCDPISEHNRLYWYRQTLGQGPEFLTYFQNEAQLEKSRLLSDRFSAERPKGSFSTLEIQRTEQGDSAMYLCASSLDMNTEAFFGQGTRLTVV.

CDR3 sequence reads: CASSERGGAVETQYF. The CDR3 nucleotides are TGTGCCAGCAGTGAGAGGGGGGGGGCCGTTGAGACCCAGTACTTC. The chain links TRBV2 to TRBJ2-5, with D perhaps matching TRBD2 (7 bases). The V end was cut by 3 bases, the J end by 5 bases, with 16 bases between. The germline CDR1 and CDR2 sequences are SNHLY and FYNNEI. The CDR3 runs to 15 residues.

This chain uses TRBV5-1 with TRBJ2-5; the match to TRBD1 covers 7 bases. The germline CDR1 and CDR2 sequences are SGHRS and YFSETQ. The CDR3 contains 15 residues. The ends lost 7 bases at V and 5 bases at J; junction bases unmatched: 14. CDR3 coding DNA: TGCGCCAGCCGAGATGGGACAGCCCCTTGGGAGACCCAGTACTTC. This codes for CASRDGTAPWETQYF. The entire variable domain, with the rest obtained from reference TRBV5-1 and TRBJ2-5, is as follows: KAGVTQTPRYLIKTRGQQVTLSCSPISGHRSVSWYQQTPGQGLQFLFEYFSETQRNKGNFPGRFSGRQFSNSRSEMNVSTLELGDSALYLCASRDGTAPWETQYFGPGTRLLVL.

In DNA, the CDR3 is TGTGCCAGCAGCCCCTTCGGGAGGGCTGCTTTCTTT. Translated, it gives CASSPFGRAAFF. This chain links TRBV7-2 with TRBJ1-1; unclear D gene. V dropped 5 bases and J dropped 11 bases, with 15 bases sitting between them. This CDR3 has 12 residues. The V gene's germline CDR1 is SGHTA and CDR2 FQGNSA.

This clone was observed once. This rearrangement joins TRBV7-9 to TRBJ2-7; TRBD2 matches 7 bases. CDR3 size: 13 residues. V was pared by 5 bases and J by 6 bases, with 7 bases of the junction left unmatched. Germline V gene data show CDR1 as SEHNR and CDR2 as FQNEAQ (reference sequence). CDR3 amino acids: CASSPGGGVEQYF. In nucleotides, the CDR3 is TGTGCCAGCAGCCCGGGCGGGGGTGTCGAGCAGTACTTC.

The chain has TRBV19 and TRBJ1-2, with D uncertain. Trimming stripped 4 bases from V and 8 bases from J, with 26 bases between. This CDR3 has 17 amino acids. CDR1 LNHDA and CDR2 SQIVND come from the germline V gene (reference sequence). CDR3 residues: CASSNRRAGLAQIGYTF. The CDR3 DNA is TGTGCCAGTAGTAACAGACGAGCAGGTCTGGCGCAAATCGGCTACACCTTC.

This chain connects TRBV6-5 to TRBJ2-1, with TRBD1 matching 12 bases. This CDR3 comprises 16 residues. The J segment lost 8 bases and the V segment lost 2 bases, leaving 7 bases of the junction unmatched. Germline assignment: CDR1 MNHEY and CDR2 SVGAGI. The CDR3 is CASSYTGTGGFDEQFF. The CDR3 coding sequence is TGTGCCAGCAGTTACACAGGGACAGGGGGCTTCGATGAGCAGTTCTTC.